A selection of T cell receptor beta chains follows, all from one sample in a study of technical replicates of blood from a handful of donors. Profiling relied on immunoSEQ multiplex PCR, and the TCRdb table lists in-frame clones only, not all of them. The sample has about 16,000 clones, around nine tenths seen once. Sequenced input: PBMCs. The source is a human donor in good health. The CDR3 runs from the conserved cysteine through the conserved F or W. A D gene is named only where the DNA matches it firmly.

>TRBJ2-5|TRBV14|TRBD2
TGTGCCAGCAGCCAAGGACTAGCGGGAGTCGAGACCCAGTACTTC
CASSQGLAGVETQYF
>TRBJ1-1|TRBV5-1|NA
TGCGCCAGCAGCGAGGACAGTGCACAACGGGGCGTTGCTTTCTTT
CASSEDSAQRGVAFF
>TRBJ2-1|TRBV9|TRBD2
TGTGCCAGCAGCGATACCGGGACTAGCGGGAGCTATGAGCAGTTCTTC
CASSDTGTSGSYEQFF
>TRBJ1-6|TRBV30|NA
TGTGCCTGGAGTGTATCCAGCGATTCACCCCTCCACTTT
CAWSVSSDSPLHF
>TRBJ2-2|TRBV7-8|NA
TGTGCCAGCAGCTCCAGGCAGGGTCCTGCCGGGGAGCTGTTTTTT
CASSSRQGPAGELFF
>TRBJ2-1|TRBV30|TRBD2
TGTGCCTGGAGTAAAGGACTAGCCTACAATGAGCAGTTCTTC
CAWSKGLAYNEQFF
>TRBJ2-1|TRBV5-8|NA
TGTGCCAGCAGCGTACAGGGTGGTGTCGATGAGCAGTTCTTC
CASSVQGGVDEQFF
>TRBJ1-1|TRBV5-1|TRBD1
TGCGCCAGCAGCACCGGGACAGGGAGCCCTGAAGCTTTCTTT
CASSTGTGSPEAFF
>TRBJ2-7|TRBV10-2|TRBD2
TGCGCCAGCGGGGATAGCGGGGTCCTTAGTGTTGTGGACGAGCAGTACTTC
CASGDSGVLSVVDEQYF
>TRBJ1-5|TRBV5-5|TRBD1
TGTGCCAGCAGCCCCGGGACAGGGCACAATCAGCCCCAGCATTTT
CASSPGTGHNQPQHF